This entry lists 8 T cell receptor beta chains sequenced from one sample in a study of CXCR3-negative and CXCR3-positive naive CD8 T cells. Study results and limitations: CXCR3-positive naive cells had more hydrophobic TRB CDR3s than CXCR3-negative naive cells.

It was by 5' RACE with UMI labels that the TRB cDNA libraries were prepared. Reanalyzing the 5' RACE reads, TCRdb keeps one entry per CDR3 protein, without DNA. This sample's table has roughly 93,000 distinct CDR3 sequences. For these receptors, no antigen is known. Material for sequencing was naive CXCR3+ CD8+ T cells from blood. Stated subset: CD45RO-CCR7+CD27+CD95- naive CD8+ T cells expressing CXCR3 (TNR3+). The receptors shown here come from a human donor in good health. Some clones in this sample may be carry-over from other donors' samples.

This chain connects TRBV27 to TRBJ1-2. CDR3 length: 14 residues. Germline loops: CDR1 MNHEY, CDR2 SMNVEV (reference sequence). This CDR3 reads CASSLDAESAGYTF.

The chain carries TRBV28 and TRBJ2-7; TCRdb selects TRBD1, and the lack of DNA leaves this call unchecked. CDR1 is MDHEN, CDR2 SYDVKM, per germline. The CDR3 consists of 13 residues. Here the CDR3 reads CGSRPKTGYEQYF.

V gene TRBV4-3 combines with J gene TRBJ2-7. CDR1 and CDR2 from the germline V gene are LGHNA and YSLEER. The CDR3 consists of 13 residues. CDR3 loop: CASSQSIQYEQYF.

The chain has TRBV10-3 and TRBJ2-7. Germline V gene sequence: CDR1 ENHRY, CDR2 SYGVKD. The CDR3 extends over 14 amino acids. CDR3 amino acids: CAISDRGGSYEQYF.

Here the CDR3 reads CASSLGIRGHYEQYF. The chain employs TRBV7-9 and TRBJ2-7; TCRdb picks TRBD1, but there is no DNA to check that call. CDR1 and CDR2 from the germline V gene are SEHNR and FQNEAQ (reference sequence). CDR3 length equals 15 residues.

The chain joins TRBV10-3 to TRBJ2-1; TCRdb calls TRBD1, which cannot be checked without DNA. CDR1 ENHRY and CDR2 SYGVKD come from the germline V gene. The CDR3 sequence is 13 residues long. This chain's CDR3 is CAIGAGGDNEQFF.

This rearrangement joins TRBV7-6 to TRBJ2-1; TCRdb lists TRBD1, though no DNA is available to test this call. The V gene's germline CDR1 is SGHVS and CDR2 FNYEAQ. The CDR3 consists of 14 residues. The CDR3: CASSLSGGPNEQFF. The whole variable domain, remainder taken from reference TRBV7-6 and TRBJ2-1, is GAGVSQSPRYKVTKRGQDVALRCDPISGHVSLYWYRQALGQGPEFLTYFNYEAQQDKSGLPNDRFSAERPEGSISTLTIQRTEQRDSAMYRCASSLSGGPNEQFFGPGTRLTVL.

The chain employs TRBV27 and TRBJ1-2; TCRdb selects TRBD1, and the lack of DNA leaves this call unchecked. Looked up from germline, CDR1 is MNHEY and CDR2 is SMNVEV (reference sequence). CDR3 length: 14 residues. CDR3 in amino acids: CASSFMAGGFGYTF.